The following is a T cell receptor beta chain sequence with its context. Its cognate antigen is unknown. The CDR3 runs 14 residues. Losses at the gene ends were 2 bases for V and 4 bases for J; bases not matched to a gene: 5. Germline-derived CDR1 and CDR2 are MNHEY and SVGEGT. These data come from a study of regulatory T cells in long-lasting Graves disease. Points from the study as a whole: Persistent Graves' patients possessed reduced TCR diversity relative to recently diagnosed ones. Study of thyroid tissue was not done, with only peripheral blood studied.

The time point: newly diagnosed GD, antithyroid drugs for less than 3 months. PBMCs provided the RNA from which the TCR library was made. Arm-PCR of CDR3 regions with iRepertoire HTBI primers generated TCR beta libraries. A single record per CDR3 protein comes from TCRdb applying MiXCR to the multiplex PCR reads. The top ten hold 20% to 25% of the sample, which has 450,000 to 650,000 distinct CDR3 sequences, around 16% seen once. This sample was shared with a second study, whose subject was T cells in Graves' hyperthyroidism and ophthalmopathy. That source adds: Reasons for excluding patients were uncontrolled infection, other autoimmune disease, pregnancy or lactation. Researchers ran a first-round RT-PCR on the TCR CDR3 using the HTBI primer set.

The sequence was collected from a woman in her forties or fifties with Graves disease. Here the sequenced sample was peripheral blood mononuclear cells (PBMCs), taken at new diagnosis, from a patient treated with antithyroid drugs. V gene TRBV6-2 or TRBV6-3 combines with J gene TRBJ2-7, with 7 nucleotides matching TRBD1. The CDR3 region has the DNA TGTGCCAGCAGTTACGGACAGGACAAATACGAGCAGTACTTC. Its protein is CASSYGQDKYEQYF.